The clone carrying this T cell receptor beta chain was observed a few times. The target antigen is unknown. This record comes from a study of CD8+CD57+ T cells in acquired aplastic anemia. In the study overall: Sorted CD4+ and CD8+ cells gave an average of approximately 3 ug of DNA. An average of about 10.8 million reads for CD4+ cells was obtained from healthy donors. Study-level points and caveats: Patients and healthy controls showed no significant CD8+ Simpson's diversity difference. Twenty-nine shared CD8+ CDR3s appeared highly expressed within patients' immunodominant clones.

This CDR3 comprises 16 residues. The germline V and J ends were trimmed by 6 bases and 2 bases, with 14 bases remaining between them. From germline, CDR1 is MGHDK and CDR2 SYGVNS. Genomic DNA, the template, was used for profiling of the TCR beta VDJ and CDR3. Each CDR3 protein gets one entry after TCRdb re-called the reads with MiXCR. The sample has about 190,000 distinct CDR3 sequences; less than 70% are singletons. Input material: sorted CD4+, CD8+, or CD8+CD57+ T cells (not recorded which) from PBMCs. V gene TRBV25-1 combines with J gene TRBJ2-6, with a tentative D call TRBD1 (5 bases). This clonotype originated in a human donor in good health, serving as a control. CDR3 in amino acids: CASSPGMGTGANVLTF. The CDR3 bases are TGTGCCAGCAGCCCAGGGATGGGAACTGGGGCCAACGTCCTGACTTTC. The full variable domain, in which reference TRBV25-1 and TRBJ2-6 provide the parts outside the CDR3, is EADIYQTPRYLVIGTGKKITLECSQTMGHDKMYWYQQDPGMELHLIHYSYGVNSTEKGDLSSESTVSRIRTEHFPLTLESARPSHTSQYLCASSPGMGTGANVLTFGAGSRLTVL.